Below, 18 T cell receptor beta chains from the same sample are listed, as sequenced in a study of shared clonotypes between healthy human individuals. Repertoires were generated with immunoSEQ multiplex PCR, while TCRdb's copy carries only in-frame clones and drops some. The sample lists 2 million to 2.5 million clones; 80% to 95% were seen once. Source material: naive CD4+ T cells from PBMCs. The subset is: CD45RA+ positively selected. The source of these receptors is a man between 18 and 29 years old in good health. Some clones in this sample may be carry-over from other donors' samples.

The chain carries TRBV4-3 and TRBJ2-3; 8 nucleotides line up with TRBD1. The germline V gene encodes CDR1 LGHNA and CDR2 YSLEER. Trimming took 2 bases from V and 1 from J; bases not matched to a gene: 5. The CDR3 totals 16 residues. In nucleotides, the CDR3 is TGCGCCAGCAGCCAACTATCGGGACAGGGCACAGATACGCAGTATTTT. This codes for CASSQLSGQGTDTQYF.

The chain recombines TRBV11-3 with TRBJ2-2, with no clear D. The V gene's germline CDR1 is SGHNT and CDR2 YENEEA. CDR3 length: 13 residues. The ends were cut back, 4 bases at V and 3 bases at J, with 6 bases in the middle. For the CDR3, the DNA is TGTGCCAGCAGCTCACGGTACACCGGGGAGCTGTTTTTT. This translates into CASSSRYTGELFF.

The chain uses TRBV7-3 and TRBJ2-1; D is possibly TRBD2 (6 bases). Trimming removed 5 bases at V and 6 bases at J, with 14 bases between. CDR1 and CDR2 from the germline V gene are SGHTA and FQGTGA. This CDR3 is 14 amino acids long. The CDR3 region has the DNA TGTGCCAGCAGCGAACCGGGACTCAGCAATGAGCAGTTCTTC. Its protein product is CASSEPGLSNEQFF.

V and J are TRBV11-2 and TRBJ2-5; TRBD1 matches at 8 bases. The length of the CDR3 is 13 residues. The junction had 0 bases not matched to a gene; V was cut back by 4 bases and J by 2 bases. CDR1 and CDR2 (germline): SGHAT, FQNNGV. The CDR3 spells CASSWTGQETQYF. DNA of the CDR3: TGTGCCAGCAGCTGGACAGGGCAAGAGACCCAGTACTTC.

With respect to this clone: The same CDR3 arises from other DNA sequences in this sample as well. The J gene is TRBJ1-5, the V gene TRBV4-3; D is uncertain. Germline V gene sequence: CDR1 LGHNA, CDR2 YSLEER. V shed 0 bases and J shed 5 bases, with 5 bases lying between them. This CDR3 is 13 amino acids long. CDR3 nucleotides: TGCGCCAGCAGCCAAGATCTTGATCAGCCCCAGCATTTT. Residues: CASSQDLDQPQHF.

The J gene is TRBJ2-1, the V gene TRBV19; 7 bases align to TRBD2. CDR1 and CDR2 (germline): LNHDA, SQIVND (reference sequence). J was trimmed by 1 base and V by 7 bases; bases with no gene match: 13. This CDR3 is built from 17 residues. CDR3 protein: CASNPTAASGSYNEQFF. CDR3 DNA: TGTGCCAGTAATCCCACTGCGGCTAGCGGATCCTACAATGAGCAGTTCTTC.

CDR3 amino acids: CASSSGPTLAQYF. In DNA form, the CDR3 reads TGTGCCAGCAGCTCCGGACCCACCCTGGCCCAGTACTTC. The rearrangement uses TRBV7-7 and TRBJ2-5; D unresolved. V lost 4 bases and J lost 9, with 15 bases in between. Germline V lookup: CDR1 SSHAT, CDR2 FNYEAQ (reference sequence). The CDR3 is 13 residues long.

V gene TRBV6-5 combines with J gene TRBJ1-1; D may be TRBD1 (5 bases). The length of the CDR3 is 11 residues. Per the germline V gene, CDR1 is MNHEY and CDR2 is SVGAGI. The germline V and J ends were trimmed by 5 bases and 5 bases, with 6 bases remaining between them. The CDR3 DNA reads TGTGCCAGCAGTGAGGGGACTGAAGCTTTCTTT. Translation: CASSEGTEAFF.

This chain links TRBV27 with TRBJ2-7, with D perhaps given as TRBD1 or TRBD2 (5 bases each). The CDR3 covers 14 residues. The germline gives CDR1 MNHEY, CDR2 SMNVEV (reference sequence). V was pared by 5 bases and J by 0 bases, with 11 bases between. Here the CDR3 reads CASSVRGLSYEQYF. In nucleotides, the CDR3 is TGTGCCAGCAGTGTCCGGGGCCTCTCCTACGAGCAGTACTTC.

This chain links TRBV27 with TRBJ2-5; D unresolved. The CDR3 covers 11 residues. V lost 7 bases to trimming and J lost 5 bases, with 8 bases between them. Germline CDR1 is MNHEY and CDR2 is SMNVEV (reference sequence). Here the CDR3 reads CASMVGETQYF. DNA for the CDR3: TGTGCCAGCATGGTGGGGGAGACCCAGTACTTC.

Turning to this clone: This same CDR3 is encoded by further DNA sequences in the sample. The V and J genes are TRBV28 and TRBJ1-2; maybe TRBD1 (6 bases). Germline V lookup: CDR1 MDHEN, CDR2 SYDVKM. CDR3 size: 14 residues. Deletions cut 2 bases from V and 4 bases from J, with 11 bases between. Here the CDR3 reads CASSLGQGSYGYTF. The CDR3 DNA sequence: TGTGCCAGCAGTTTAGGCCAGGGGTCCTATGGCTACACCTTC.

Concerning this clone: At the DNA level, this CDR3 is encoded by other sequences in the same sample as well. The chain has TRBV4-3 and TRBJ2-7, with 8 bases aligning to TRBD1. Germline V lookup: CDR1 LGHNA, CDR2 YSLEER. Trimming cost V 0 bases and J 3 bases; bases outside gene matches: 4. This CDR3 spans 15 amino acids. CDR3 sequence reads: CASSQDPGQGYEQYF. The CDR3 DNA is TGCGCCAGCAGCCAAGATCCCGGACAGGGCTACGAGCAGTACTTC.

The rearrangement links TRBV7-2 to TRBJ2-3; 10 bases line up with TRBD2. The V gene's germline CDR1 is SGHTA and CDR2 FQGNSA. There are 16 residues in the CDR3. Trimming took 3 bases from V and 0 from J; bases not matched to a gene: 3. For the CDR3, the DNA is TGTGCCAGCAGCTTCCTGACTAGCGGGAGCACAGATACGCAGTATTTT. It codes for CASSFLTSGSTDTQYF. Drawing the rest from reference TRBV7-2 and TRBJ2-3, the complete variable domain is GAGVSQSPSNKVTEKGKDVELRCDPISGHTALYWYRQSLGQGLEFLIYFQGNSAPDKSGLPSDRFSAERTGGSVSTLTIQRTQQEDSAVYLCASSFLTSGSTDTQYFGPGTRLTVL.

The genes are TRBV7-9 and TRBJ1-1; TRBD1 matches 7 bases. V dropped 3 bases and J dropped 1; count of bases not matched to a gene: 8. The CDR3 contains 16 residues. Germline-derived CDR1 and CDR2 are SEHNR and FQNEAQ (reference sequence). CDR3: CASSLVFGQANTEAFF. In DNA, the CDR3 is TGTGCCAGCAGCTTGGTCTTCGGACAGGCGAACACTGAAGCTTTCTTT.

This chain joins TRBV5-4 and TRBJ2-3; TRBD1 matches 8 bases. With 4 bases clipped from V and 5 bases from J, the junction kept 9 bases outside the gene matches. This CDR3 is built from 15 residues. Germline loops: CDR1 SGHNT, CDR2 YYREEE (reference sequence). CDR3 amino acids: CASSPGGGARDTQYF. The DNA of the CDR3 is TGTGCCAGCAGCCCAGGGGGCGGGGCTAGAGATACGCAGTATTTT.

The genes are TRBV27 and TRBJ2-7; D is possibly TRBD2 (5 bases). From germline, CDR1 is MNHEY and CDR2 SMNVEV (reference sequence). The V end was cut by 5 bases, the J end by 1 base, with 12 bases between. The CDR3 spans 14 residues. The DNA of the CDR3 is TGTGCCAGCAGTCCCCAGGAGGCTTCCTACGAGCAGTACTTC. Amino acids: CASSPQEASYEQYF.

The chain carries TRBV7-3 and TRBJ2-6, with TRBD2 identical over 7 bases. Losses at the gene ends were 2 bases for V and 0 bases for J; bases not matched to a gene: 7. The CDR3 contains 18 residues. CDR1 and CDR2 (germline): SGHTA, FQGTGA. In DNA, the CDR3 is TGTGCCAGCAGCTTAGGGGGAGGGTCGCCCTCTGGGGCCAACGTCCTGACTTTC. This translates into CASSLGGGSPSGANVLTF. The complete variable domain, with remaining parts taken from reference TRBV7-3 and TRBJ2-6, reads GAGVSQTPSNKVTEKGKYVELRCDPISGHTALYWYRQSLGQGPEFLIYFQGTGAADDSGLPNDRFFAVRPEGSVSTLKIQRTERGDSAVYLCASSLGGGSPSGANVLTFGAGSRLTVL.

The chain recombines TRBV4-2 with TRBJ2-2; D possibly matches TRBD1 or TRBD2 (6 bases each). Trimming stripped 0 bases from V and 5 bases from J, with 16 bases between. Germline CDR1 LGHNA, CDR2 YNFKEQ. This CDR3 contains 17 residues. As DNA, the CDR3 is TGTGCCAGCAGCCAAGAAGTCGGGGGCGCAGGAACCGGGGAGCTGTTTTTT. Translating gives CASSQEVGGAGTGELFF.